Each of the 21 T cell receptor beta chains below was sequenced from the same sample in a study of T cells in Graves' hyperthyroidism and ophthalmopathy. Regions amplified from RNA transcripts were the TCR beta CDR3 regions. First-round RT-PCR targeting the TCR CDR3 was performed with the HTBI primer set. Each CDR3 protein is one row after TCRdb ran MiXCR on the multiplex PCR reads. The sample lists about 420,000 distinct CDR3 sequences; 15% to 19% were seen once. The source material was blood. Source of these receptors: a woman in her late teens or twenties with Graves' hyperthyroidism.

This clonotype was recorded a few times. This sequence joins TRBV18 and TRBJ2-7, with D uncertain. The CDR3 is 16 residues long. V was shortened by 0 bases and J by 0 bases, with 12 bases between the two germline ends. Germline CDR1 and CDR2: KGHSH and LQKENI. CDR3 region: CASSPPDKSASYEQYF. The CDR3 DNA is TGTGCCAGCTCACCACCGGATAAATCTGCCTCCTACGAGCAGTACTTC.

This clonotype has a count of ten or more. This chain connects TRBV18 to TRBJ2-3; tentatively, D is TRBD1 (6 bases). Germline V gene sequence: CDR1 KGHSH, CDR2 LQKENI. V was trimmed by 3 bases and J by 0 bases, leaving 7 bases between them. The CDR3 extends over 14 amino acids. CDR3 residues: CASSPQGSTDTQYF. CDR3 in DNA: TGTGCCAGCTCACCGCAGGGGAGCACAGATACGCAGTATTTT.

V usage is TRBV11-2 and J usage is TRBJ2-4; 8 bases are shared with TRBD1. The length of the CDR3 is 16 residues. The trim removed 3 bases at V and 1 base at J, leaving 5 bases unmatched. The germline gives CDR1 SGHAT, CDR2 FQNNGV. The CDR3 DNA follows: TGTGCCAGCAGCTTGGTTTACAGGGGGGCCAAAAACATTCAGTACTTC. It translates to CASSLVYRGAKNIQYF. The whole variable domain, filled in from reference TRBV11-2 and TRBJ2-4, reads EAGVAQSPRYKIIEKRQSVAFWCNPISGHATLYWYQQILGQGPKLLIQFQNNGVVDDSQLPKDRFSAERLKGVDSTLKIQPAKLEDSAVYLCASSLVYRGAKNIQYFGAGTRLSVL.

This clonotype appeared many times. This sequence joins TRBV28 and TRBJ2-5; 10 bases map to TRBD1. CDR3 length equals 15 residues. V lost 5 bases to trimming and J lost 5 bases; unmatched junction nucleotides: 8. CDR1 MDHEN and CDR2 SYDVKM come from the germline V gene. DNA of the CDR3: TGTGCCAGCAGTACCCAGGGACAGGGGTGGGAGACCCAGTACTTC. The encoded protein is CASSTQGQGWETQYF.

This clonotype was recorded at least ten times. The chain has TRBV6-1 and TRBJ2-2, with 8 bases identical to TRBD1. V lost 6 bases to trimming and J lost 1 base; unmatched junction nucleotides: 7. The CDR3 length is 16 residues. CDR1 is MNHNS and CDR2 is SASEGT in the germline V gene. As DNA, the CDR3 is TGTGCCAGCAGGAATCAGGGGGCGGGGAACACCGGGGAGCTGTTTTTT. Protein product: CASRNQGAGNTGELFF.

This clonotype was found a few times. The chain is built from TRBV3-1 and TRBJ2-2; D ambiguous. This CDR3 has 15 residues. V dropped 10 bases and J dropped 3 bases, with 18 bases sitting between them. Germline-derived CDR1 and CDR2 are LGHDT and YNNKEL (reference sequence). The CDR3: CATGAPYWDTGELFF. Written as DNA, the CDR3 is TGTGCCACCGGCGCTCCGTATTGGGACACCGGGGAGCTGTTTTTT.

This chain joins TRBV11-2 and TRBJ2-1; 12 bases agree with TRBD1. This CDR3 is 15 amino acids long. Trimming cost V 5 bases and J 10 bases; bases outside gene matches: 9. CDR1 is SGHAT, CDR2 FQNNGV, per germline. The CDR3 loop is CASSHPGQGAKEQFF. The CDR3 coding sequence is TGTGCCAGCAGCCACCCGGGACAGGGGGCGAAAGAGCAGTTCTTC. Supplemented by reference TRBV11-2 and TRBJ2-1, the full variable domain reads EAGVAQSPRYKIIEKRQSVAFWCNPISGHATLYWYQQILGQGPKLLIQFQNNGVVDDSQLPKDRFSAERLKGVDSTLKIQPAKLEDSAVYLCASSHPGQGAKEQFFGPGTRLTVL.

The J gene is TRBJ2-1, the V gene TRBV4-3, with TRBD2 matching over 8 bases. Germline V gene sequence: CDR1 LGHNA, CDR2 YSLEER. The junction had 8 bases not matched to a gene; V was cut back by 0 bases and J by 1 base. The CDR3 loop spans 18 amino acids. CDR3 region: CASSQERERGISYNEQFF. CDR3 nucleotides: TGCGCCAGCAGCCAAGAACGGGAGCGGGGGATATCCTACAATGAGCAGTTCTTC.

This clonotype was observed many times. DNA for the CDR3: TGTGCCAGCAGCTTATACACAGGGTTCGAGCAGTACTTC. Its protein is CASSLYTGFEQYF. V usage is TRBV7-9 and J usage is TRBJ2-7; D possibly corresponds to TRBD1 (6 bases). Germline-derived CDR1 and CDR2 are SEHNR and FQNEAQ (reference sequence). V was trimmed by 2 bases and J by 6 bases, leaving 11 bases between them. There are 13 residues in the CDR3.

The chain has TRBV5-1 and TRBJ1-1; maybe TRBD1 (6 bases). Between the trimmed V and J ends, which lost 4 bases and 7 bases, there was a span of 17 bases. This CDR3 has 14 amino acids. Germline V lookup: CDR1 SGHRS, CDR2 YFSETQ. The CDR3 nucleotides read TGCGCCAGCAGCCCTCCGACAGGCCGGCGTGAAGCTTTCTTT. This codes for CASSPPTGRREAFF.

This clonotype was observed a handful of times. The chain links TRBV19 to TRBJ1-1; unclear D gene. The V end lost 4 bases, the J end lost 1 base, and 7 bases lay between the germline ends. The germline CDR1 and CDR2 sequences are LNHDA and SQIVND (reference sequence). The CDR3 has 13 amino acids. The chain's CDR3 is CASSSISNTEAFF. The CDR3, as DNA: TGTGCCAGTAGTAGTATATCGAACACTGAAGCTTTCTTT.

Many counts were recorded for this clonotype. One junction end disagrees with the germline gene, perhaps due to a read error. This chain connects TRBV5-1 to TRBJ1-1; 8 bases match TRBD1. This CDR3 is built from 15 residues. Germline assignment: CDR1 SGHRS and CDR2 YFSETQ. In nucleotides, the CDR3 is TGCGCCAGCAGCGTGCCGGACAGGGTGAAAACTGAAGCTTTCTTT. Translated, it gives CASSVPDRVKTEAFF.

This clonotype was observed a handful of times. This chain uses TRBV12-3 or TRBV12-4 with TRBJ1-4; D unclear. Between the trimmed V and J ends, which lost 6 bases and 4 bases, there was a span of 12 bases. The CDR3 is 14 residues long. CDR3 nucleotides: TGTGCCAGCAGGTCAGCGGACTATAATGAAAAACTGTTTTTT. Translated: CASRSADYNEKLFF.

This clonotype was observed a few times. This chain joins TRBV25-1 and TRBJ1-2, with D uncertain. This CDR3 is built from 15 residues. Trimming removed 8 bases from V and 2 bases from J, with 18 bases in between. The germline gives CDR1 MGHDK, CDR2 SYGVNS. CDR3 residues: CASLTTFALNYGYTF. The CDR3 bases are TGTGCCAGCCTGACGACCTTTGCCTTGAACTATGGCTACACCTTC.

This clonotype showed up just a few times. This chain joins TRBV27 and TRBJ2-2; 9 bases are shared with TRBD2. The V gene end was trimmed by 0 bases and the J gene end by 0 bases; junction bases not matched to a gene: 5. CDR1 MNHEY and CDR2 SMNVEV come from the germline V gene (reference sequence). This CDR3 is built from 18 residues. The CDR3 here is CASSLSWRGGSNTGELFF. The CDR3 DNA reads TGTGCCAGCAGTTTATCGTGGCGGGGGGGCTCGAACACCGGGGAGCTGTTTTTT.

This clonotype was seen repeatedly, ten times or more. The chain joins TRBV27 to TRBJ1-5; a weak D match, TRBD1 (5 bases). Germline V lookup: CDR1 MNHEY, CDR2 SMNVEV (reference sequence). The CDR3 consists of 16 residues. The V and J ends lost 5 bases and 0 bases respectively, with 14 bases between them. The chain's CDR3 is CASSPRTGGSNQPQHF. The CDR3 DNA reads as TGTGCCAGCAGTCCCCGGACGGGGGGTAGCAATCAGCCCCAGCATTTT.

The table lists this clonotype with a few counts. This may be a read error: a much more frequent sequence differs by one nucleotide. This chain joins TRBV2 and TRBJ1-2; TRBD1 is a possible D gene (6 bases). This CDR3 is 12 amino acids long. Trimming left V 4 bases short and J 7 bases short, with 10 bases between. Germline values: CDR1 SNHLY, CDR2 FYNNEI. The CDR3 bases are TGTGCCAGCAGTGGAGTAGGGGGTGGCTACACCTTC. Translating it yields CASSGVGGGYTF.

This clonotype was seen repeatedly, ten times or more. The chain joins TRBV6-1 to TRBJ2-1; 9 bases align to TRBD2. Germline assignment: CDR1 MNHNS and CDR2 SASEGT. V was pared by 3 bases and J by 7 bases, with 4 bases of the junction left unmatched. This CDR3 has 14 residues. DNA for the CDR3: TGTGCCAGCAGTGAGGGACTAGCAATGAATGAGCAGTTCTTC. It translates to CASSEGLAMNEQFF.

The rearrangement uses TRBV7-9 and TRBJ1-2; D is ambiguous. Trimming cost V 1 base and J 4 bases, with 7 bases left between them. Germline values: CDR1 SEHNR, CDR2 FQNEAQ (reference sequence). This CDR3 spans 13 amino acids. This CDR3 reads CASSLVDGYGYTF. The CDR3 coding sequence is TGTGCCAGCAGCTTAGTCGACGGCTATGGCTACACCTTC.

J is TRBJ2-7 and V is TRBV6-5; 7 bases match TRBD2. Per germline, CDR1 MNHEY and CDR2 SVGAGI. CDR3 length: 17 residues. The J segment lost 0 bases and the V segment lost 1 base, leaving 9 bases of the junction unmatched. The CDR3 DNA follows: TGTGCCAGCAGTTACTTCGCCCCTAGCGGCCTCTCCTACGAGCAGTACTTC. Residues: CASSYFAPSGLSYEQYF.

This clonotype was counted ten times or more. The gene calls are TRBV27 and TRBJ1-5; 7 bases map to TRBD1. The CDR3 sequence is 17 residues long. The J segment lost 4 bases and the V segment lost 5 bases, leaving 14 bases of the junction unmatched. The germline gives CDR1 MNHEY, CDR2 SMNVEV (reference sequence). The CDR3 here is CASSRKTGQTSNQPQHF. The CDR3 nucleotides read TGTGCCAGCAGTCGAAAAACGGGACAGACCAGTAATCAGCCCCAGCATTTT.